Sequencing of this T cell receptor (beta chain) was carried out in a study of regulatory T cells in long-lasting Graves disease. Turning to the study itself: Antithyroid drugs had been taken by newly diagnosed Graves' patients for under 3 months.

Time point in this sample: newly diagnosed GD, antithyroid drugs for less than 3 months. The TCR library was prepared using RNA isolated from PBMCs. Construction of the TCR beta libraries employed iRepertoire HTBI primers in conjunction with Arm-PCR of CDR3 regions. TCRdb processed the multiplex PCR reads anew with MiXCR; each CDR3 protein has one entry. The sample lists a few hundred thousand distinct CDR3 sequences, roughly 10% seen once, with around 18% in the top ten. To note about this clonotype: One end of the junction does not line up with germline, which may come from a read error.

The CDR3 extends over 16 amino acids. The germline CDR1 and CDR2 sequences are SGHTS and YDEGEE. Separately, the same data were catalogued under a study of T cells in Graves' hyperthyroidism and ophthalmopathy. That source reports: When the TCR CDR3 underwent first-round RT-PCR, the HTBI primer set was used.

The sample consisted of peripheral blood mononuclear cells (PBMCs), taken at new diagnosis, from a patient treated with antithyroid drugs. This receptor was obtained from a woman younger than 35 with Graves disease. V and J are TRBV5-8 and TRBJ2-5, with D possibly TRBD2 on 6 matching bases. CDR3 in DNA: TGCGCCAGCAGCCAAGATCTTGCGGGGATCCAAGCGACCCAGTACTTC. Protein: CASSQDLAGIQATQYF.